A selection of T cell receptor beta chains follows, all from one sample in a study of T-cell memory formation after mild COVID-19. TCRdb independently ran MiXCR on the 5' RACE reads; one entry per CDR3 protein. The data show roughly 86,000 distinct CDR3 sequences, 10% to 15% seen once. Source material: PBMCs or a T cell subset sorted from them (not recorded which). Every receptor here comes from an adult woman who had mild COVID-19 (a few samples of this study predate the infection). Cell type and time point are not known. The CDR3 runs from the conserved cysteine through the conserved F or W. Only some rows state a clone size, as once, few, many or a class for expanded clones.

abundance,v_gene,CDR3aa
NA,TRBV27,CASSGQENTEAFF
NA,TRBV5-1,CASSTGLAGAVEQFF
many,TRBV19,CASSTRGAEQFF
NA,TRBV3-1,CASSQGTGVLYEQYF
few,TRBV20-1,CSATGDRISYEQYF
NA,TRBV5-4,CASSFGSFEANTEAFF
many,TRBV29-1,CSGLVTGGATGELFF
NA,TRBV5-6,CASSLWAGNIQETQYF
few,TRBV4-2,CASSQEISASSYEQYF
NA,TRBV7-9,CASSSKANEQFF
NA,TRBV6-5,CASSYTGLAGNPTGELFF
NA,TRBV7-9,CASSPGQVNTEAFF
NA,TRBV24-1,CATSETNTGELFF
few,TRBV3-1,CASSLNFARDLGRAGELFF
NA,TRBV20-1,CSARKREFLGAFNEQFF
many,TRBV6-4,CASSGGGATDTQYF
many,TRBV12-3/TRBV12-4,CASSLLGGLAGVEQYF
NA,TRBV29-1,CSVEQGEQFF
few,TRBV9,CASSVGGEGQNEQFF
few,TRBV6-5,CASKGEAARGTQYF
NA,TRBV6-2/TRBV6-3,CASSYAGSYNEQFF
many,TRBV7-8,CASSFRDTYTGELFF
many,TRBV29-1,CSVERHSNEQFF
NA,TRBV25-1,CASSEVNGGEAFF